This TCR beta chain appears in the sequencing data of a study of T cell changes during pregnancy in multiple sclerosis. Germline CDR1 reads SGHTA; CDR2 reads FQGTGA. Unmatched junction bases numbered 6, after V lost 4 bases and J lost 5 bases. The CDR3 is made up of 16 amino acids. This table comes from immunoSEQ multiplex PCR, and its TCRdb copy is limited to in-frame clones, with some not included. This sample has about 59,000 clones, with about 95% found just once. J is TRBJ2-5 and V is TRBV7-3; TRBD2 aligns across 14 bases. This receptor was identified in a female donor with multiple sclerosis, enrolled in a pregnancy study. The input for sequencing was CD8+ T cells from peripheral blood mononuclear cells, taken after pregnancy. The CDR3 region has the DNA TGTGCCAGCAGCTCGGGACTAGCGGGAGAAGGGGAGACCCAGTACTTC. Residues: CASSSGLAGEGETQYF.